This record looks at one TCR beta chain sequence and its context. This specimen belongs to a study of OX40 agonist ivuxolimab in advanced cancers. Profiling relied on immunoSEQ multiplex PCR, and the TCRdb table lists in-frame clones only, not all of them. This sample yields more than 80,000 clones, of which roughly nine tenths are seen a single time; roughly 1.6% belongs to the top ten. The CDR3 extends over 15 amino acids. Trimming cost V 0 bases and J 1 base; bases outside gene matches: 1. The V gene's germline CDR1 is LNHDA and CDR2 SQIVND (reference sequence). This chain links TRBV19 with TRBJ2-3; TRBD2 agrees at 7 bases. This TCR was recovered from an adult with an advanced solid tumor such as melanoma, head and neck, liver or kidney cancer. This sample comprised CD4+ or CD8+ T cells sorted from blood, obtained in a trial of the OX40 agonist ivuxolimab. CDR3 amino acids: CASSIEGRGTDTQYF. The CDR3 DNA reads TGTGCCAGTAGTATAGAGGGGAGGGGCACAGATACGCAGTATTTT.